This T cell receptor beta chain was sequenced in a study of shared clonotypes between healthy human individuals. A remark on this clone: Antigen: not known.

Sequencing used immunoSEQ multiplex PCR; TCRdb keeps in-frame clones, though not all of them. The sample includes some 2 million clones, roughly 96% of them seen just once. Study-wide results and caveats: It was the non-shared clonotypes that had lower generation probabilities than clonotypes shared by all four donors. Rarefaction analysis demonstrated incomplete sorted-subset sequencing notwithstanding large depth.

Trimming removed 6 bases from V and 2 bases from J, with 18 bases in between. From germline, CDR1 is SGHTA and CDR2 FQGNSA. The CDR3 covers 16 residues. None of the donors, who were healthy HIV-negative adults, had recently had acute infections or vaccinations. Splitting the CD4+ cells yielded a CD45RA+ naive subset and a CD45RA-negative memory subset. The TCR originated in a man between 18 and 35 years old in good health. The genes are TRBV7-2 and TRBJ2-3; tentatively, D is TRBD2 (6 bases). The sequenced material came from naive CD4+ T cells sorted from blood. Subset of the sample: CD45RA+ positively selected. For the CDR3, the DNA is TGTGCCAGCAGTTCGGAGGGGCTCCAGAACACAGATACGCAGTATTTT. It is translated as CASSSEGLQNTDTQYF.